Listed below are T cell receptor beta chains from one sample, sequenced in a study of blood T cells in healthy people across ages. TCRdb called the 5' RACE reads again in MiXCR, with one record for every CDR3 protein. The sample shows fewer than 2,000,000 distinct CDR3 sequences, roughly 32% of them seen only once. The sample was blood. The receptors stem from a woman aged 25 to 45 in good health. CDR3s leave out the opening cysteine and the closing phenylalanine or tryptophan. D genes are given only for firm matches. Clone size is stated in some rows and not others, as once, few, many or a class when expanded.

TRBJ2-7 NA many TRBV7-6 ASSLGLGTSYEQY
TRBJ2-1 TRBD1 NA TRBV3-1 ASSQGTGFENEQF
TRBJ1-2 TRBD1 NA TRBV7-8 ASSPGTGIRYT
TRBJ1-5 TRBD1 NA TRBV19 ASSIPDRALGEYSNQPQH
TRBJ2-6 TRBD2 NA TRBV7-6 ASSLQASGRVGANVLT
TRBJ1-2 NA NA TRBV4-1 ASSQEEGIISYT
TRBJ2-5 TRBD2 few TRBV3-1 ASSAWTSGVQETQY
TRBJ1-2 NA many TRBV29-1 SVETGRSYGYT
TRBJ2-1 NA NA TRBV30 AWSPGDFTYNEQF
TRBJ2-7 TRBD1 few TRBV30 AWGTGKSYEQY
TRBJ2-2 NA NA TRBV2 ASSGAGELF
TRBJ2-7 NA NA TRBV7-6 ASSPGQDSTYEQY
TRBJ2-3 NA NA TRBV5-1 ASSSNQADTQY
TRBJ1-1 NA few TRBV4-1 ASSPGDLTMNTEAF
TRBJ1-6 NA NA TRBV16 ASSPTRKDSPLH
TRBJ2-7 NA NA TRBV18 ASSPGLVGGYEQY
TRBJ2-5 NA NA TRBV7-2 ASSLEVWTEETQY
TRBJ1-5 NA NA TRBV6-5 ASSSGGYQPQH
TRBJ2-7 NA few TRBV7-2 ASSSRLGTHEQY
TRBJ1-5 NA NA TRBV4-1 ASSQGDQWNQPQH
TRBJ2-7 NA NA TRBV27 ASSLSPLTVNYEQY
TRBJ2-5 NA few TRBV7-9 ASSLVQGLKETQY
TRBJ2-1 TRBD2 NA TRBV15 ATSYFSGGEQF
TRBJ1-2 NA NA TRBV20-1 SASMMGDYGYT
TRBJ2-7 TRBD1 few TRBV5-1 ASSYSGTGAFYEQY
TRBJ2-5 NA NA TRBV2 ASSELGLYQETQY
TRBJ2-1 TRBD1 NA TRBV20-1 SANRGSTRGEQF
TRBJ2-7 NA few TRBV7-2 ASTPVVSYEQY
TRBJ2-3 TRBD1 NA TRBV12-3/TRBV12-4 ASRHRTGSTDTQY
TRBJ2-3 NA few TRBV6-2/TRBV6-3 ASRGVSLPSSTDTQY
TRBJ1-1 TRBD1 few TRBV7-2 ASSSGQGGGTEAF
TRBJ2-1 TRBD2 few TRBV20-1 SARTLIGGVTSYNEQF
TRBJ2-1 NA NA TRBV3-1 ASSRESSLSSYNEQF
TRBJ1-5 NA few TRBV28 ASSLPGRSNQPQH
TRBJ2-3 NA NA TRBV6-6 ASSYSQERDTQY
TRBJ2-1 TRBD1 NA TRBV10-3 AIRMTGSSYNEQF
TRBJ2-5 NA NA TRBV4-1 AGSQDGPQETQY
TRBJ1-4 TRBD1 once TRBV4-1 ASSQERDRVLSELF
TRBJ2-2 TRBD2 NA TRBV20-1 SAKTSGGVGTGELF
TRBJ2-3 NA few TRBV7-8 ASSLEGVTADTQY
TRBJ2-5 TRBD2 NA TRBV9 ASSVVGSGSWDEQY
TRBJ2-3 TRBD1 few TRBV9 ASSVAGGTGVGTQY
TRBJ2-1 NA few TRBV5-1 ASNLDGYNEQF
TRBJ2-5 TRBD2 NA TRBV20-1 SASIAGEYQETQY
TRBJ2-7 NA NA TRBV30 AWSLLRSSGEQY
TRBJ2-5 TRBD2 few TRBV7-3 ASSLTAGDPGETQY
TRBJ1-1 NA NA TRBV20-1 SARDTGPMNTEAF
TRBJ2-3 NA NA TRBV7-3 ACSLEADPRDTQY
TRBJ1-2 TRBD1 NA TRBV29-1 STVEGALGYT
TRBJ2-2 TRBD2 few TRBV7-9 ASSLTSGRATGELF
TRBJ2-2 TRBD2 NA TRBV7-9 ASSLALTSGSGGELF
TRBJ2-1 TRBD2 few TRBV20-1 SAAGTSGSNEQF
TRBJ1-1 NA NA TRBV14 ASSQKGGRNTEAF
TRBJ2-7 TRBD1 few TRBV18 ASSPAQGAGEQY
TRBJ2-5 TRBD1 NA TRBV13 ASSSSPGTAGGKTQY